Presented here are 13 T cell receptor beta chains from one specimen sequenced in a study of siplizumab effects on memory and regulatory T cells. Method: immunoSEQ multiplex PCR; TCRdb's copy keeps in-frame clones and lacks some. There are tens of thousands of clones in the sample; around 89% occur only once, and roughly 0.25% lies in the top ten. The sample was naive CD4+ T cells sorted from blood. These receptors all come from a human donor in good health.

The CDR3 DNA is TGTGCCAGCAGCTTACGACAGGAGGTAACCTATGGCTACACCTTC. Translated, it gives CASSLRQEVTYGYTF. The chain carries TRBV5-4 and TRBJ1-2; a possible D gene is TRBD1 (6 bases). Looked up from germline, CDR1 is SGHNT and CDR2 is YYREEE (reference sequence). The V end lost 2 bases, the J end lost 4 bases, and 15 bases lay between the germline ends. The CDR3 contains 15 residues. Full variable domain (rest looked up from reference TRBV5-4 and TRBJ1-2): ETGVTQSPTHLIKTRGQQVTLRCSSQSGHNTVSWYQQALGQGPQFIFQYYREEENGRGNFPPRFSGLQFPNYSSELNVNALELDDSALYLCASSLRQEVTYGYTFGSGTRLTVV.

The chain couples TRBV2 to TRBJ1-4; TRBD1 is a possible D gene (6 bases). V lost 7 bases, J lost 4 bases, and 10 bases lay in between. The CDR3 extends over 13 amino acids. CDR1 is SNHLY, CDR2 FYNNEI, per germline. The CDR3 region is CASKSGVNEKLFF. The CDR3 DNA reads as TGTGCCAGCAAGTCAGGGGTTAATGAAAAACTGTTTTTT.

The sample holds one count of this clone. DNA for the CDR3: TGTGCCAGCAGTGGGTTAGCAGGGTTAAGGGGAGTGTCACCCCTCCACTTT. This gives the protein CASSGLAGLRGVSPLHF. This sequence joins TRBV2 and TRBJ1-6, with D tentatively TRBD1 (5 bases). The CDR3 length is 17 residues. The V end lost 4 bases, the J end lost 10 bases, and 23 bases lay between the germline ends. Germline CDR1 is SNHLY and CDR2 is FYNNEI.

This rearrangement joins TRBV18 to TRBJ2-2, with 8 positions matching TRBD2. This CDR3 is built from 17 residues. CDR1 is KGHSH, CDR2 LQKENI, per germline. J gave up 0 bases and V 3 bases, and 6 bases lay outside the gene matches. The DNA of the CDR3 is TGTGCCAGCTCACCGCTAGAGCGGGGGACGAACACCGGGGAGCTGTTTTTT. It specifies CASSPLERGTNTGELFF.

V and J are TRBV18 and TRBJ2-1, with 9 bases matching TRBD2. This CDR3 is 15 amino acids long. V was pared by 8 bases and J by 5 bases, with 10 bases of the junction left unmatched. Per the germline V gene, CDR1 is KGHSH and CDR2 is LQKENI. The CDR3 DNA follows: TGTGCCAGCACAAGCGGACTAGCGAGTAACAATGAGCAGTTCTTC. It specifies CASTSGLASNNEQFF.

CDR3 DNA: TGTGCCACCAAGGGGAGCGGGAGTTTCACCGGGGAGCTGTTTTTT. Its translation: CATKGSGSFTGELFF. The chain has TRBV6-5 and TRBJ2-2; 8 bases are a match to TRBD2. Germline assignment: CDR1 MNHEY and CDR2 SVGAGI. V was clipped by 10 bases and J by 4 bases; unmatched bases: 11. This CDR3 region has 15 residues.

This clone came up once. J is TRBJ2-5 and V is TRBV5-1; D ambiguous. The V gene lost 0 bases and the J gene lost 3 bases, with 12 bases spanning the gap. Germline CDR1 and CDR2: SGHRS and YFSETQ. This CDR3 has 15 amino acids. The CDR3 nucleotides are TGCGCCAGCAGCTTGGTGGAGTCTGGAGAAGAGACCCAGTACTTC. This encodes CASSLVESGEETQYF. Drawing the rest from reference TRBV5-1 and TRBJ2-5, the complete variable domain is KAGVTQTPRYLIKTRGQQVTLSCSPISGHRSVSWYQQTPGQGLQFLFEYFSETQRNKGNFPGRFSGRQFSNSRSEMNVSTLELGDSALYLCASSLVESGEETQYFGPGTRLLVL.

This rearrangement joins TRBV28 to TRBJ1-2; D is uncertain. This CDR3 region has 13 residues. Per germline, CDR1 MDHEN and CDR2 SYDVKM. The V end was cut by 2 bases, the J end by 8 bases, with 12 bases between. The CDR3 bases are TGTGCCAGCAGTTTAGGTCAGGTTTGGGGCTACACCTTC. It encodes CASSLGQVWGYTF.

The chain links TRBV15 to TRBJ2-2, with a possible D match to TRBD2 (6 bases). Per germline, CDR1 LNHNV and CDR2 YYDKDF (reference sequence). The CDR3 is 11 residues long. Trimming cost V 7 bases and J 17 bases, with 17 bases left between them. The CDR3 nucleotides read TGTGCCACCACCGCCCGACTAGTAGTCTTTTTT. It translates to CATTARLVVFF.

J is TRBJ2-1 and V is TRBV9; 8 nucleotides align to TRBD1. The V segment lost 4 bases and the J segment 3 bases; nucleotides outside the gene matches: 6. Germline V CDR1 and CDR2: SGDLS, YYNGEE. The CDR3 spans 15 residues. DNA for the CDR3: TGTGCCAGCAGCTCCCGGACAGGGAGCTACAATGAGCAGTTCTTC. Translating gives CASSSRTGSYNEQFF.

This chain joins TRBV18 and TRBJ2-7; 8 bases are a match to TRBD1. The CDR3 runs 15 residues. Germline V gene data show CDR1 as KGHSH and CDR2 as LQKENI. Unmatched junction bases numbered 8, after V lost 2 bases and J lost 5 bases. CDR3 DNA sequence: TGTGCCAGCTCACCAGCCCAGGGGGCGATCAACGAGCAGTACTTC. Protein sequence: CASSPAQGAINEQYF.

This clone has more than one count but fewer than ten. The genes are TRBV5-1 and TRBJ2-1; 7 bases are a match to TRBD1. Germline CDR1 and CDR2: SGHRS and YFSETQ. Germline trimming cut 4 bases from V and 5 bases from J; bases unmatched to any gene: 6. The CDR3 runs 14 residues. CDR3 sequence reads: CASSLGDSNNEQFF. DNA for the CDR3: TGCGCCAGCAGCCTGGGGGACAGCAACAATGAGCAGTTCTTC.

The V and J genes are TRBV7-9 and TRBJ1-6, with D possibly matching TRBD1 (6 bases). V was shortened by 1 base and J by 3 bases, with 7 bases between the two germline ends. The germline V gene encodes CDR1 SEHNR and CDR2 FQNEAQ (reference sequence). The CDR3 runs to 15 residues. The CDR3 spells CASSLGDNYNSPLHF. The CDR3, as DNA: TGTGCCAGCAGCTTAGGGGACAACTATAATTCACCCCTCCACTTT.